This T cell receptor beta chain was sequenced for a study of blood T cell repertoires in COVID-19. Study in general: COVID-19 samples from acute and convalescent phases originated in the United States, Italy and Spain. Sample material is recorded as cDNA or gDNA derived from T cells, B-cell-depleted T cells, or PBMCs.

Germline V gene data show CDR1 as SGDLS and CDR2 as YYNGEE. J lost 5 bases, V lost 3 bases, and 10 bases had no gene match. The CDR3 sequence is 15 residues long. This clone was seen once. As processed by the authors: Amplification with reference gene primers provided the estimates of nucleated cell counts. Using immunoSEQ multiplex PCR, the repertoire was profiled, and TCRdb retains in-frame clones only, with some absent. That table is the source of V, J and clone size, and D and trimming were worked out from the DNA. The sample lists over 50,000 clones; around 83% were seen once. The receptor was isolated from a man between 65 and 85 years old with active COVID-19. J is TRBJ2-5 and V is TRBV9; 7 bases are a match to TRBD1. Material: peripheral blood. The CDR3 is CASSGWPGQKETQYF. In nucleotides, the CDR3 is TGTGCCAGCAGCGGTTGGCCGGGACAGAAGGAGACCCAGTACTTC.